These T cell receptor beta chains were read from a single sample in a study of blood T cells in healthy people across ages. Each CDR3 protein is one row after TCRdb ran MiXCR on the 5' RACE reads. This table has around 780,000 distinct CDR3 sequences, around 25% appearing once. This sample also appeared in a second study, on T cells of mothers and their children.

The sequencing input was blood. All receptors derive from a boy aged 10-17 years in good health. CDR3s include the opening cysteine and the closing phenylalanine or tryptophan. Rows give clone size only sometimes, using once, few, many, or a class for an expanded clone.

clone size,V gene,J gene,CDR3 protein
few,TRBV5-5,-,CASSLTGTGGVEQYF
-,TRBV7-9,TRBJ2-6,CASSSQPGANVLTF
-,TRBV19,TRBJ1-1,CASSTGYTEAFF
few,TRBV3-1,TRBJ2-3,CASSLGWPDTQYF
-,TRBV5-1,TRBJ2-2,CASSLAVAANTGELFF
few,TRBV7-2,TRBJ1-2,CASSLRVQGARGYTF
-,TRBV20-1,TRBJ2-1,CSASPAARGGNEQFF
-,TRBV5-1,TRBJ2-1,CASGSAKQGAEQFF
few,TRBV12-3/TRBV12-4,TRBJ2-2,CASRYTSGANTGELFF
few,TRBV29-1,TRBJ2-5,CSVERPVETQYF
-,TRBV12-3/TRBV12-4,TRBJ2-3,CASSLSGTSGSTDTQYF
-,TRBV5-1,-,CASSWDVAGPNEQFF
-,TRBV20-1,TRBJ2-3,CSASVASGSTDTQYF
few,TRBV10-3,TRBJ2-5,CAISVGSGDQETQYF
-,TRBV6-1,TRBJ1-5,CASAKGNQPRHF
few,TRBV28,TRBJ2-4,CASSYPGTPRNIQYF
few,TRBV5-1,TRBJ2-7,CASSSESYEQYF
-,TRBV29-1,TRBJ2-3,CSVGRGLDADTQYF
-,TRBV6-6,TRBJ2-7,CASSYPTGALYEQYF
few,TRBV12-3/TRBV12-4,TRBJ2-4,CASSRGRTKNIQYF
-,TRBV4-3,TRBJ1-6,CATSQEPGIYNSPLHF
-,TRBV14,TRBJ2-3,CASSQGWLAGDADTQYF
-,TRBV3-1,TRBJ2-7,CASSQGLTSYSGEQYF
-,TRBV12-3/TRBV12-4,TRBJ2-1,CASSLSGGRNEQFF
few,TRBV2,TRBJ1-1,CASSRQGANTEAFF
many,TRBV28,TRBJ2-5,CASRRTEETQYF
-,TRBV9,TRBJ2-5,CASSGTSGDSYNEQLF
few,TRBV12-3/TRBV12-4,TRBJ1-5,CASRDRALGGNQPQHF
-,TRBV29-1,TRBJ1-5,CSVESGAGQPQHF
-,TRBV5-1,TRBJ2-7,CASSPRPGQDSYEQYF
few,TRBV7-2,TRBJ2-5,CASSLWDGTQYF
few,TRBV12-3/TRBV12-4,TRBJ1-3,CASSSQMGPGNTIYF
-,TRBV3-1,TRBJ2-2,CASSPGQIFTGELFF
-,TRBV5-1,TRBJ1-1,CASSLVLMNTEAFF
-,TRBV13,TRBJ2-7,CASSLGVAGYEQYF
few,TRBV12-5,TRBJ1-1,CASGLPPLRRPATEAFF
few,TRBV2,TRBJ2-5,CASSVGEQETQYF
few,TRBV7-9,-,CAIPIGTGPNEQFF
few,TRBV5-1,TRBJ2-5,CASSLGPRTGGSIRGTQYF
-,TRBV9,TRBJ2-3,CAGSLGSEDTQYF
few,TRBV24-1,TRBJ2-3,CATSEKDTQYF
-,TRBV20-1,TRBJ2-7,CSAPKLAGSYEQYF
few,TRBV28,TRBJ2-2,CASIHGDRGYTGELFF
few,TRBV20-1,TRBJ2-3,CSAHVGRRGGTDTQYF
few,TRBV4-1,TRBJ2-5,CASSPTPQRGPKETQYF
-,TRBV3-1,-,CASGTDFYEQYF
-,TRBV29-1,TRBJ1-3,CSVLTPGEGNTIYF
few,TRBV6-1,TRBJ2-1,CASNGSGQGLYEQFF
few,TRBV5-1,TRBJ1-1,CASSFGTAGTEAFF
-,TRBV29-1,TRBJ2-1,CSVERPGTGANNEQFF